Listed below are T cell receptor beta chains from one sample, sequenced in a study of CD8 T cells in Susac syndrome. A single record per CDR3 protein comes from TCRdb applying MiXCR to the immunoSEQ multiplex PCR reads. The sample carries some 150,000 distinct CDR3 sequences, approximately 96% recorded once. Material: CD8+ T cells from PBMCs. The receptors originated from a human donor with multiple sclerosis. CDR3s include the opening cysteine and the closing phenylalanine or tryptophan. Fields, in order: V gene, clone size, CDR3 length, D gene, J gene, CDR3 protein, CDR3 DNA. A D gene is named only where the DNA matches it firmly. Size is omitted from some rows. Given values are once, few, many or a class for expanded clones.

V gene: TRBV13
clone size: -
CDR3 length: 12
D gene: -
J gene: TRBJ1-2
CDR3 protein: CASSSPDNRYTF
CDR3 DNA: TGTGCCAGCAGCTCCCCGGACAATCGCTACACCTTC

V gene: TRBV27
clone size: -
CDR3 length: 14
D gene: -
J gene: TRBJ2-7
CDR3 protein: CASSLGLSSYEQYF
CDR3 DNA: TGTGCCAGCAGTTTGGGACTCAGCTCCTACGAGCAGTACTTC

V gene: TRBV14
clone size: -
CDR3 length: 14
D gene: TRBD1
J gene: TRBJ2-7
CDR3 protein: CASSQRTGGYEQYF
CDR3 DNA: TGTGCCAGCAGCCAGCGGACAGGGGGATACGAGCAGTACTTC

V gene: TRBV5-1
clone size: -
CDR3 length: 17
D gene: TRBD2
J gene: TRBJ2-3
CDR3 protein: CASSLAGTSGYTDTQYF
CDR3 DNA: TGCGCCAGCAGCTTGGCGGGGACTAGCGGCTACACAGATACGCAGTATTTT

V gene: TRBV3-1
clone size: -
CDR3 length: 17
D gene: -
J gene: TRBJ2-3
CDR3 protein: CASSQEPRRIRTDTQYF
CDR3 DNA: TGTGCCAGCAGCCAAGAGCCGCGCCGAATCCGCACAGATACGCAGTATTTT

V gene: TRBV5-1
clone size: -
CDR3 length: 14
D gene: -
J gene: TRBJ2-3
CDR3 protein: CASSTGPSTDTQYF
CDR3 DNA: TGCGCCAGCAGCACCGGGCCTTCCACAGATACGCAGTATTTT

V gene: TRBV9
clone size: once
CDR3 length: 15
D gene: TRBD2
J gene: TRBJ2-5
CDR3 protein: CASSALGGGQETQYF
CDR3 DNA: TGTGCCAGCAGCGCTCTTGGCGGGGGGCAAGAGACCCAGTACTTC

V gene: TRBV7-8
clone size: once
CDR3 length: 12
D gene: -
J gene: TRBJ1-2
CDR3 protein: CASSLGEDGYTF
CDR3 DNA: TGTGCCAGCAGCTTAGGGGAGGATGGCTACACCTTC

V gene: TRBV7-9
clone size: -
CDR3 length: 16
D gene: -
J gene: TRBJ2-5
CDR3 protein: CASPGEGTTTRETQYF
CDR3 DNA: TGTGCATCCCCTGGTGAGGGTACCACCACCAGAGAGACCCAGTACTTC

V gene: TRBV5-1
clone size: -
CDR3 length: 15
D gene: -
J gene: TRBJ2-1
CDR3 protein: CASSLEGIAGDEQFF
CDR3 DNA: TGCGCCAGCAGCTTGGAAGGGATAGCAGGGGATGAGCAGTTCTTC

V gene: TRBV9
clone size: -
CDR3 length: 17
D gene: -
J gene: TRBJ2-3
CDR3 protein: CASNPEGGGAVTDTQYF
CDR3 DNA: TGTGCCAGCAACCCCGAGGGGGGCGGGGCGGTTACAGATACGCAGTATTTT

V gene: TRBV30
clone size: -
CDR3 length: 13
D gene: -
J gene: TRBJ1-1
CDR3 protein: CAWRRILNTEAFF
CDR3 DNA: TGTGCCTGGAGGAGGATACTGAACACTGAAGCTTTCTTT

V gene: TRBV12-5
clone size: -
CDR3 length: 15
D gene: -
J gene: TRBJ2-2
CDR3 protein: CASGFTGTHTGELFF
CDR3 DNA: TGTGCTAGTGGTTTTACAGGGACTCACACCGGGGAGCTGTTTTTT

V gene: TRBV5-1
clone size: -
CDR3 length: 15
D gene: -
J gene: TRBJ2-3
CDR3 protein: CASSYPLGDTDTQYF
CDR3 DNA: TGCGCCAGCAGCTATCCGCTGGGGGACACAGATACGCAGTATTTT

V gene: TRBV12-3/TRBV12-4
clone size: -
CDR3 length: 15
D gene: TRBD2
J gene: TRBJ2-1
CDR3 protein: CASSFPGRGKSEQFF
CDR3 DNA: TGTGCCAGCAGTTTCCCCGGGCGGGGGAAGTCTGAGCAGTTCTTC

V gene: TRBV2
clone size: -
CDR3 length: 12
D gene: -
J gene: TRBJ2-7
CDR3 protein: CASRGGTYEQYF
CDR3 DNA: TGTGCCAGCCGAGGGGGAACCTACGAGCAGTACTTC

V gene: TRBV19
clone size: once
CDR3 length: 18
D gene: -
J gene: TRBJ2-7
CDR3 protein: CASSRLAGTGVASGEQYF
CDR3 DNA: TGTGCCAGTAGTCGCCTCGCCGGGACCGGGGTTGCTTCGGGTGAGCAGTACTTC

V gene: TRBV7-8
clone size: -
CDR3 length: 15
D gene: -
J gene: TRBJ2-5
CDR3 protein: CASSPPGHIRETQYF
CDR3 DNA: TGTGCCAGCAGTCCGCCGGGACACATTAGGGAGACCCAGTACTTC

V gene: TRBV14
clone size: -
CDR3 length: 15
D gene: -
J gene: TRBJ2-7
CDR3 protein: CASSQGSVLSYEQYF
CDR3 DNA: TGTGCCAGCAGCCAAGGATCAGTGCTCTCCTACGAGCAGTACTTC

V gene: TRBV6-2/TRBV6-3
clone size: -
CDR3 length: 16
D gene: TRBD2
J gene: TRBJ2-1
CDR3 protein: CASSGEAGNSYNEQFF
CDR3 DNA: TGTGCCAGCAGCGGGGAAGCGGGGAACTCCTACAATGAGCAGTTCTTC

V gene: TRBV29-1
clone size: few
CDR3 length: 12
D gene: -
J gene: TRBJ2-2
CDR3 protein: CSVLSGHGELFF
CDR3 DNA: TGCAGCGTTTTATCAGGGCACGGGGAGCTGTTTTTT

V gene: TRBV14
clone size: -
CDR3 length: 16
D gene: -
J gene: TRBJ2-3
CDR3 protein: CASSPSRGEDTDTQYF
CDR3 DNA: TGTGCCAGCAGCCCTAGCAGAGGGGAAGATACAGATACGCAGTATTTT